The clone carrying this T cell receptor (beta chain) was seen once. Its antigen is currently unknown. TCRdb re-called the reads through MiXCR, storing one row per CDR3 protein. This repertoire shows 340,000 or so distinct CDR3 sequences, 25% found once; its top ten account for about 14%. The data derive from a study of T cell repertoires in cytomegalovirus infection. This TCR was recovered from a human donor in good health (CMV status not recorded). Some clones in this sample may be carry-over from other donors' samples. The source was cultured PBMCs, collected from culture after CMV antigen stimulation.

The CDR3 region has the DNA TGTGCCAGCAGTTCCCGGACAGGCGATGAGCAGTTCTTC. The encoded protein is CASSSRTGDEQFF. The chain joins TRBV6-2 or TRBV6-3 to TRBJ2-1, with 7 bases matching TRBD1. Unmatched junction bases numbered 5, after V lost 4 bases and J lost 8 bases. The CDR3 spans 13 residues. Germline-derived CDR1 and CDR2 are MNHEY and SVGEGT.